These 22 T cell receptor beta chains came from one sample sequenced in a study of cytomegalovirus exposure and HLA in healthy donors (dated by TCRdb to about 2017). The library was built by means of the immunoSEQ multiplex PCR assay. The table comes from immuneACCESS by way of TCRdb, which keeps in-frame sequences with V and J called. Part of the clones is missing from these tables; in studies checked, under half for an unresolved V gene and the rest for unknown reasons. Here the sample has some 250,000 clones; nearly 90% occur a single time. The top ten clones comprise 0.37% of the sample. Specimen: PBMCs. The receptors were sampled from a woman aged 18-29 years in good health and CMV-seronegative.

The chain links TRBV6-6 to TRBJ1-1; D is unclear. The V and J ends lost 4 bases and 1 base respectively, with 13 bases between them. CDR1 MNHNY and CDR2 SVGAGI come from the germline V gene (reference sequence). The CDR3 extends over 15 amino acids. The CDR3 nucleotides read TGTGCCAGCAGTTCCTTCCGTACGGGGAACACTGAAGCTTTCTTT. Translated: CASSSFRTGNTEAFF.

This clone is a singleton in its sample. V gene TRBV7-2 combines with J gene TRBJ2-7; tentative D call: TRBD2 (6 bases). V was trimmed by 2 bases and J by 1 base, leaving 12 bases between them. The CDR3 sequence is 15 residues long. Per the germline V gene, CDR1 is SGHTA and CDR2 is FQGNSA. The CDR3 loop reads CASSLSGTQSYEQYF. CDR3 coding DNA: TGTGCCAGCAGCTTATCCGGGACTCAGTCCTACGAGCAGTACTTC.

As for this clone: This sample includes further DNA sequences coding for the same CDR3. The chain carries TRBV18 and TRBJ2-1, with TRBD2 matching 9 bases. CDR1 is KGHSH, CDR2 LQKENI, per germline. The CDR3 spans 15 residues. Trimming took 0 bases from V and 4 from J; bases not matched to a gene: 1. The CDR3 loop reads CASSPPSGGYNEQFF. The CDR3 bases are TGTGCCAGCTCACCACCAAGCGGGGGGTACAATGAGCAGTTCTTC.

This chain joins TRBV19 and TRBJ2-1; TRBD2 might be the D (7 bases). V was clipped by 5 bases and J by 6 bases, with 17 bases between them. Germline values: CDR1 LNHDA, CDR2 SQIVND (reference sequence). The CDR3 consists of 15 residues. CDR3: CASSPTGGAGNEQFF. In nucleotides, the CDR3 is TGTGCCAGTAGTCCCACTGGGGGGGCTGGCAATGAGCAGTTCTTC.

The genes are TRBV6-6 and TRBJ1-1; D is unclear. Germline V lookup: CDR1 MNHNY, CDR2 SVGAGI (reference sequence). V lost 4 bases, J lost 1 base, and 13 bases lay in between. CDR3 length equals 15 residues. The CDR3: CASSSEPLANTEAFF. The DNA for the CDR3 is TGTGCCAGCAGTTCCGAACCATTGGCGAACACTGAAGCTTTCTTT.

This rearrangement joins TRBV4-2 to TRBJ1-3, with no clear D. This CDR3 region has 14 residues. CDR1 is LGHNA and CDR2 is YNFKEQ in the germline V gene. Trimming left V 0 bases short and J 0 bases short, with 3 bases between. As DNA, the CDR3 is TGTGCCAGCAGCCAAGAGAGCTCTGGAAACACCATATATTTT. This sequence encodes CASSQESSGNTIYF.

The chain couples TRBV7-2 to TRBJ1-1; weak D call: TRBD1 (6 bases). Per germline, CDR1 SGHTA and CDR2 FQGNSA. The CDR3 is 14 residues long. Trimming shortened V by 10 bases and J by 0 bases, and 15 bases separated the two germline ends. CDR3 DNA: TGTGCCACCACAAGGGGACAAATGAACACTGAAGCTTTCTTT. Protein product: CATTRGQMNTEAFF.

This chain connects TRBV6-5 to TRBJ2-3; D perhaps matches TRBD2 (7 bases). The CDR3 totals 16 residues. Trimming cost V 3 bases and J 0 bases, with 13 bases left between them. Germline V gene lookup returns CDR1 MNHEY and CDR2 SVGAGI. This CDR3 is CASSYGGGGSTDTQYF. In nucleotides, the CDR3 is TGTGCCAGCAGTTATGGGGGAGGGGGAAGCACAGATACGCAGTATTTT.

This chain uses TRBV10-3 with TRBJ2-3; 10 nucleotides align to TRBD2. J gave up 1 base and V 8 bases, and 9 bases lay outside the gene matches. The germline gives CDR1 ENHRY, CDR2 SYGVKD. This CDR3 is built from 16 residues. CDR3 sequence reads: CAIQRGGREGTDTQYF. The CDR3 nucleotides are TGTGCCATCCAGCGGGGGGGCCGCGAAGGCACAGATACGCAGTATTTT.

The V call is TRBV27, the J call TRBJ1-2, with 7 bases identical to TRBD1. Per the germline V gene, CDR1 is MNHEY and CDR2 is SMNVEV (reference sequence). This CDR3 has 14 amino acids. The ends lost 6 bases at V and 4 bases at J; junction bases unmatched: 8. CDR3 loop: CASSRIGTVYGYTF. CDR3 in DNA: TGTGCCAGCAGCCGGATTGGGACAGTCTATGGCTACACCTTC.

For this clone: Distinct nucleotide sequences in the sample also encode this CDR3. The CDR3 here is CASSPPTGRNTEAFF. Here the CDR3 DNA reads TGTGCCAGCTCACCACCCACAGGGAGGAACACTGAAGCTTTCTTT. The rearrangement joins TRBV18 to TRBJ1-1, with D tentatively TRBD1 (6 bases). The CDR3 consists of 15 residues. Trimming took off 0 bases at V and 1 base at J, with 9 bases between the two ends. The V gene's germline CDR1 is KGHSH and CDR2 LQKENI.

The chain joins TRBV29-1 to TRBJ1-2, with unresolved D. The CDR3 is 14 amino acids. The V gene lost 1 base and the J gene lost 0 bases, with 9 bases spanning the gap. The germline gives CDR1 SQVTM, CDR2 ANQGSEA. The CDR3 DNA follows: TGCAGCGTTGAAGCCCAGGCGCCTAACTATGGCTACACCTTC. Translated: CSVEAQAPNYGYTF. The full variable domain, completed using reference TRBV29-1 and TRBJ1-2, is SAVISQKPSRDICQRGTSLTIQCQVDSQVTMMFWYRQQPGQSLTLIATANQGSEATYESGFVIDKFPISRPNLTFSTLTVSNMSPEDSSIYLCSVEAQAPNYGYTFGSGTRLTVV.

J is TRBJ2-7 and V is TRBV6-1; the match to TRBD1 covers 10 bases. V was clipped by 7 bases and J by 6 bases; unmatched bases: 12. Germline V gene lookup returns CDR1 MNHNS and CDR2 SASEGT. The CDR3 has 15 amino acids. The CDR3 is CASKLIRDRGSEQYF. The CDR3 DNA reads as TGTGCCAGCAAGCTGATCCGGGACAGGGGCTCCGAGCAGTACTTC.

CDR3 region: CASSSPLTGLTTNEKLFF. As DNA, the CDR3 is TGTGCCAGCAGCTCCCCTTTGACAGGTCTTACAACTAATGAAAAACTGTTTTTT. The rearrangement uses TRBV7-9 and TRBJ1-4; tentative D call: TRBD1 (6 bases). The V end lost 4 bases, the J end lost 0 bases, and 18 bases lay between the germline ends. Germline assignment: CDR1 SEHNR and CDR2 FQNEAQ (reference sequence). The CDR3 sequence is 18 residues long. Supplemented by reference TRBV7-9 and TRBJ1-4, the full variable domain reads DTGVSQNPRHKITKRGQNVTFRCDPISEHNRLYWYRQTLGQGPEFLTYFQNEAQLEKSRLLSDRFSAERPKGSFSTLEIQRTEQGDSAMYLCASSSPLTGLTTNEKLFFGSGTQLSVL.

The chain joins TRBV5-6 to TRBJ1-5, with 7 bases fitting TRBD1. The length of the CDR3 is 17 residues. Germline V lookup: CDR1 SGHDT, CDR2 YYEEEE. After removal of 3 bases from V and 1 base from J, the junction contained 10 bases not matched to a gene. In DNA form, the CDR3 reads TGTGCCAGCAGCTGGCAGGGGGTTGGTGGGAGCAATCAGCCCCAGCATTTT. Translation: CASSWQGVGGSNQPQHF.

The chain joins TRBV27 to TRBJ1-2; possible D gene TRBD1, 5 bases. Germline V gives CDR1 MNHEY, CDR2 SMNVEV (reference sequence). This CDR3 comprises 14 residues. V was cut by 2 bases and J by 1 base, with 8 bases left in between. The CDR3 is CASSLTGGNYGYTF. In DNA form, the CDR3 reads TGTGCCAGCAGTTTAACGGGGGGTAACTATGGCTACACCTTC.

The V and J genes are TRBV12-5 and TRBJ2-1, with 13 bases that match TRBD2. CDR1 and CDR2 from the germline V gene are LGHNT and FRNRAP. Trimming took 2 bases from V and 3 from J; bases not matched to a gene: 16. This CDR3 has 21 residues. In nucleotides, the CDR3 is TGTGCTAGTGGTTTGACTAGCGGGGGGGTGGTTGTACCGAAAGTCTACAATGAGCAGTTCTTC. Protein product: CASGLTSGGVVVPKVYNEQFF.

The rearrangement links TRBV9 to TRBJ1-5; 10 bases are a match to TRBD1. The germline CDR1 and CDR2 sequences are SGDLS and YYNGEE. Trimming at V came to 4 bases and at J to 4 bases, leaving 5 bases not matched to a gene. This CDR3 region has 15 residues. The CDR3: CASSSGTGENQPQHF. The CDR3 region has the DNA TGTGCCAGCAGCTCCGGGACAGGGGAAAATCAGCCCCAGCATTTT.

A remark on this clone: Distinct nucleotide sequences in the sample also encode this CDR3. The chain has TRBV7-9 and TRBJ1-5; 7 bases agree with TRBD1. The junction had 3 bases not matched to a gene; V was cut back by 5 bases and J by 2 bases. The CDR3 contains 14 residues. Per the germline V gene, CDR1 is SEHNR and CDR2 is FQNEAQ (reference sequence). CDR3 sequence: CASSPGQGNQPQHF. DNA of the CDR3: TGTGCCAGCAGCCCAGGACAGGGCAATCAGCCCCAGCATTTT.

The genes are TRBV6-5 and TRBJ2-7; 9 bases line up with TRBD1. The CDR3 contains 14 residues. V lost 2 bases, J lost 7 bases, and 6 bases stayed unmatched. From germline, CDR1 is MNHEY and CDR2 SVGAGI. The DNA for the CDR3 is TGTGCCAGCAGTTACGCACAGGGGGCGATAGAGCAGTACTTC. Translation gives CASSYAQGAIEQYF.

The chain uses TRBV6-1 and TRBJ2-5, with TRBD2 matching over 9 bases. Per the germline V gene, CDR1 is MNHNS and CDR2 is SASEGT. CDR3 length equals 15 residues. J was trimmed by 2 bases and V by 3 bases; bases with no gene match: 4. DNA for the CDR3: TGTGCCAGCAGTGAGCCGGCGGGGGGGCAAGAGACCCAGTACTTC. Protein product: CASSEPAGGQETQYF.

The chain couples TRBV7-9 to TRBJ1-5; D unresolved. The ends were cut back, 8 bases at V and 0 bases at J, with 17 bases in the middle. Looked up from germline, CDR1 is SEHNR and CDR2 is FQNEAQ (reference sequence). The CDR3 extends over 16 amino acids. The CDR3 protein is CASSPRRDDSNQPQHF. CDR3 sequence (DNA): TGTGCCAGCTCACCCAGGAGGGATGATAGCAATCAGCCCCAGCATTTT.